This T cell receptor (beta chain) was retrieved from a study of cytomegalovirus exposure and HLA in healthy donors. TCRdb's table, derived via immunoSEQ multiplex PCR, lists solely in-frame clones and lacks some. The data contain approximately 230,000 clones, about 90% of them seen just once; the ten biggest clones take up around 12%. The ends were cut back, 11 bases at V and 6 bases at J, with 21 bases in the middle. This CDR3 is built from 14 residues. Looked up from germline, CDR1 is SNHLY and CDR2 is FYNNEI. Specimen: PBMCs. The chain employs TRBV2 and TRBJ2-3, with TRBD2 as a possible D gene (8 bases). The TCR sequence derives from a man in his late teens or twenties in good health and CMV-seropositive. The CDR3 bases are TGTGCCGGAAGGGACAGCGGGAGTGGCGATACGCAGTATTTT. It specifies CAGRDSGSGDTQYF.